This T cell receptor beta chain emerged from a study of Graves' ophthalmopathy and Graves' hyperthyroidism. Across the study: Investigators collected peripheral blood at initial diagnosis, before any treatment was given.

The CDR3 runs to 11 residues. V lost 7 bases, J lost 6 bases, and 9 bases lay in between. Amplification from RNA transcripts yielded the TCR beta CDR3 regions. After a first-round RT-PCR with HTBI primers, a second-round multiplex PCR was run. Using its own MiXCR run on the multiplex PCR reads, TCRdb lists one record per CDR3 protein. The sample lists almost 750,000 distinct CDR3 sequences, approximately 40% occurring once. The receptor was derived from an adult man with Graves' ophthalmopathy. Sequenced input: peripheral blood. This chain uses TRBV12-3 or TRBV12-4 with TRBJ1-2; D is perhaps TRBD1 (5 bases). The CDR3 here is CASTWGDGYTF. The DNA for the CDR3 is TGTGCCAGCACCTGGGGGGATGGCTACACCTTC.